These T cell receptor beta chains were read from a single sample in a study of blood T cell repertoires in COVID-19. The data were produced by immunoSEQ multiplex PCR, yet TCRdb's version contains in-frame clones alone and is incomplete. The repertoire consists of fewer than 80,000 clones, with 70% to 90% occurring once and the leading ten covering roughly 2%. Sequencing was carried out using peripheral blood. The origin of the receptors is a man younger than 40 with acute or convalescent COVID-19. CDR3s include the opening cysteine and the closing phenylalanine or tryptophan. D genes are given only for firm matches. Size tells how often a clone was seen (once, few, many) or the class of an expanded clone, and some rows leave it out.

v_call,j_call,d_call,clone_size,cdr3_aa,cdr3_nt
TRBV6-1,TRBJ1-2,.,.,CASSEERGTSYGYTF,TGTGCCAGCAGTGAAGAGCGGGGGACTAGCTATGGCTACACCTTC
TRBV10-3,TRBJ1-5,.,.,CAIRPGDSQPQHF,TGTGCCATCAGGCCAGGGGATAGTCAGCCCCAGCATTTT
TRBV24-1,TRBJ1-5,TRBD1,.,CATSDPTGGFNQPQHF,TGTGCCACCAGTGACCCAACAGGGGGCTTCAATCAGCCCCAGCATTTT
TRBV7-3,TRBJ2-7,TRBD2,.,CASSASGAPTYEQYF,TGTGCCAGCAGCGCTAGCGGGGCCCCTACCTACGAGCAGTACTTC
TRBV19,TRBJ2-7,TRBD2,few,CASSTQTSGIVQDEQYF,TGTGCCAGTAGTACGCAGACTAGCGGGATAGTACAGGACGAGCAGTACTTC
TRBV6-5,TRBJ2-5,.,.,CASGSSFQETQYF,TGTGCCAGCGGGTCTAGCTTCCAAGAGACCCAGTACTTC
TRBV7-3,TRBJ2-1,.,.,CASSLNRETVYNEQFF,TGTGCCAGCAGCTTAAATAGAGAGACAGTCTACAATGAGCAGTTCTTC
TRBV7-9,TRBJ2-1,TRBD2,once,CASSKLAGTNEQFF,TGTGCCAGCAGCAAACTAGCGGGAACCAATGAGCAGTTCTTC
TRBV7-9,TRBJ2-1,.,.,CASSLVADYNEQFF,TGTGCCAGCAGCTTAGTCGCGGACTACAATGAGCAGTTCTTC
TRBV11-3,TRBJ2-2,.,.,CASSLDPDRGLVGELFF,TGTGCCAGCAGCTTAGACCCGGACAGGGGACTAGTCGGGGAGCTGTTTTTT
TRBV15,TRBJ1-5,.,.,CATSRDRGGGGYSNQPQHF,TGTGCCACCAGCAGAGATCGGGGGGGCGGGGGTTATAGCAATCAGCCCCAGCATTTT
TRBV27,TRBJ1-1,.,.,CASSLGHLNTEAFF,TGTGCCAGCAGTTTAGGACATTTAAACACTGAAGCTTTCTTT
TRBV6-6,TRBJ1-1,.,.,CASSTLGLEAFF,TGTGCCAGCAGCACCCTGGGACTTGAAGCTTTCTTT
TRBV2,TRBJ1-6,.,.,CASSEEMSGPLHF,TGTGCCAGCAGTGAAGAGATGTCGGGACCCCTCCACTTT
TRBV7-2,TRBJ2-1,TRBD2,.,CASSLQRTSAAEQFF,TGTGCCAGCAGCTTACAGAGGACTAGCGCGGCTGAGCAGTTCTTC
TRBV7-9,TRBJ2-1,TRBD1,.,CASSSPLRGGYEQFF,TGTGCCAGCAGCTCCCCCCTGAGAGGGGGCTATGAGCAGTTCTTC
TRBV2,TRBJ1-2,TRBD1,.,CASSLGQGPNYGYTF,TGTGCCAGCAGCCTTGGACAGGGGCCGAACTATGGCTACACCTTC
TRBV5-6,TRBJ2-5,.,.,CASSLQLIPQETQYF,TGTGCCAGCAGCCTACAGCTAATCCCCCAAGAGACCCAGTACTTC
TRBV19,TRBJ2-2,.,.,CASSIRRQLIGELFF,TGTGCCAGTAGTATAAGAAGACAGCTTATAGGGGAGCTGTTTTTT
TRBV5-1,TRBJ1-4,.,.,CASSLFTGRNEKLFF,TGCGCCAGCAGCTTGTTCACGGGTCGAAATGAAAAACTGTTTTTT
TRBV18,TRBJ1-6,.,few,CASSDSYNSPLHF,TGTGCCAGCTCAGACAGTTACAATTCACCCCTCCACTTT
TRBV29-1,TRBJ2-5,.,.,CSVERGRETQYF,TGCAGCGTTGAAAGGGGGAGAGAGACCCAGTACTTC
TRBV5-1,TRBJ1-5,.,.,CASSLEGAGNQPQHF,TGCGCCAGCAGCTTGGAAGGGGCCGGCAATCAGCCCCAGCATTTT
TRBV2,TRBJ1-5,.,.,CASKWGGASNQPQHF,TGTGCCAGCAAGTGGGGAGGGGCAAGCAATCAGCCCCAGCATTTT